A single TCR beta chain is shown here with its context. As yet, its antigen is unknown. The data derive from a study of cytomegalovirus exposure and HLA in healthy donors. Overall study results and limits: Most TCRs appeared rarely, but some public TCRs recurred in many donors. Reports credit the classifier with highly specific, highly sensitive diagnosis of cytomegalovirus status.

This CDR3 is built from 14 residues. V shed 4 bases and J shed 5 bases, with 15 bases lying between them. Germline loops: CDR1 SGHDT, CDR2 YYEEEE. Data came from immunoSEQ multiplex PCR; TCRdb stores just in-frame clones and leaves some out. This table holds about 130,000 clones, roughly 89% found once. The chain has TRBV5-6 and TRBJ1-1; D is unresolved. The origin of this receptor is a young woman in good health and CMV-seropositive. Sequences were obtained from PBMCs. CDR3 residues: CASSPRPTGTEAFF. The CDR3 region has the DNA TGTGCCAGCAGCCCGAGGCCGACGGGAACTGAAGCTTTCTTT. The full variable domain, with the rest looked up from reference TRBV5-6 and TRBJ1-1, is DAGVTQSPTHLIKTRGQQVTLRCSPKSGHDTVSWYQQALGQGPQFIFQYYEEEERQRGNFPDRFSGHQFPNYSSELNVNALLLGDSALYLCASSPRPTGTEAFFGQGTRLTVV.